What follows are 5 T cell receptor beta chains derived from one specimen sequenced in a study of T cells after posttransplantation cyclophosphamide. Data came from immunoSEQ multiplex PCR; TCRdb stores just in-frame clones and leaves some out. The sample includes about 52,000 clones, roughly 94% of them seen just once. The sequenced sample was PBMCs. The receptor source for this set is a woman aged 25 to 39 in good health and a related stem cell transplant donor.

The genes are TRBV5-1 and TRBJ2-7; 9 nucleotides align to TRBD1. The V gene's germline CDR1 is SGHRS and CDR2 YFSETQ. This CDR3 contains 14 residues. V lost 0 bases to trimming and J lost 4 bases; unmatched junction nucleotides: 2. The CDR3: CASSLGQGGYEQYF. The CDR3 region has the DNA TGCGCCAGCAGCTTGGGACAGGGGGGTTACGAGCAGTACTTC.

The chain uses TRBV6-5 and TRBJ1-2, with D maybe TRBD1 (6 bases). The V end lost 5 bases, the J end lost 0 bases, and 7 bases lay between the germline ends. Germline CDR1 MNHEY, CDR2 SVGAGI. This CDR3 comprises 13 residues. Here the CDR3 reads CASSRTANYGYTF. The CDR3 DNA reads as TGTGCCAGCAGTAGGACAGCTAACTATGGCTACACCTTC.

The rearrangement uses TRBV6-6 and TRBJ1-5, with no clear D. V was clipped by 6 bases and J by 2 bases, with 14 bases between them. The CDR3 has 15 amino acids. Looked up from germline, CDR1 is MNHNY and CDR2 is SVGAGI (reference sequence). CDR3 region: CASSHVWGGNQPQHF. In nucleotides, the CDR3 is TGTGCCAGCAGCCACGTATGGGGAGGCAATCAGCCCCAGCATTTT.

The chain links TRBV7-9 to TRBJ2-1; 8 bases match TRBD2. The CDR3 consists of 14 residues. Germline V gene data show CDR1 as SEHNR and CDR2 as FQNEAQ (reference sequence). V lost 5 bases to trimming and J lost 8 bases; unmatched junction nucleotides: 8. In DNA, the CDR3 is TGTGCCAGCAGCCCCCGGCGGGGGGCCGATGAGCAGTTCTTC. This gives the protein CASSPRRGADEQFF. The entire variable domain, with the rest obtained from reference TRBV7-9 and TRBJ2-1, is as follows: DTGVSQNPRHKITKRGQNVTFRCDPISEHNRLYWYRQTLGQGPEFLTYFQNEAQLEKSRLLSDRFSAERPKGSFSTLEIQRTEQGDSAMYLCASSPRRGADEQFFGPGTRLTVL.

The CDR3 protein is CASTPGPRGANTGELFF. Written as DNA, the CDR3 is TGCGCCAGCACCCCGGGGCCGCGGGGGGCTAACACCGGGGAGCTGTTTTTT. The chain combines TRBV4-3 with TRBJ2-2; TRBD2 agrees at 8 bases. Per the germline V gene, CDR1 is LGHNA and CDR2 is YSLEER. CDR3 size: 17 residues. V lost 7 bases to trimming and J lost 2 bases; unmatched junction nucleotides: 12.